The entry below gives a single TCR beta chain sequence along with its context. Its antigen is currently not known. No qualities accompany the bases; no much larger clone lies one base away. This sample was taken from a study of T-cell reconstitution after alpha-beta-depleted transplantation in children (dated by TCRdb to the mid-2010s). About the investigation overall: Using TCR repertoire profiling, the study quantitatively followed how T-cell immune reconstitution unfolded in children after TCRalphabeta/CD19-depleted allogeneic hematopoietic cell transplantation. The study at large found these results: Hyperexpanded clone frequencies declined over subsequent months; after one year, T-cell counts and TCRbeta diversity were mostly attributed to newly produced T cells. About two months after transplant, the apparently early recovery of alphabetaT-cell counts reportedly depended on just several hundred clones that had expanded rapidly and came from non-depleted graft cells. In some patients, high TCRbeta diversity at day 60 was attributed to recipient T cells and intrathymic progenitors that had survived conditioning.

The treatment or condition label, read with the paper, signifies: allogeneic hematopoietic cell transplantation with graft depleted of TCRalphabeta T cells and CD19 B cells. TCRalphabeta/CD19-depleted allogeneic hematopoietic cell grafts were given to the transplant recipients, all of whom were children. Libraries were constructed by PCR. The data were produced on an Illumina HiSeq 2500. TCR libraries were prepared with molecular barcoding, using unique molecular identifiers to normalize TCRbeta repertoire quantification. TCRdb took the public reads, trimmed them with fastp at Q25, ran MiXCR for clone calling and kept in-frame beta chains. Every entry covers one CDR3 protein and lists the most common genes and DNA from its rows. The sample table contains around 420,000 distinct CDR3 sequences; only one count was recorded for roughly 16% of them. In total, the top ten clones hold 25% to 30% of the sample.

Per the germline V gene, MNHEY is the CDR1 and SVGAGI is the CDR2. V drops 4 bases and J drops 0 bases, leaving 10 bases in between. The CDR3 spans 15 residues, from the cysteine through the phenylalanine. The only DNA kept is the CDR3, 45 bases in frame from the first base. The specimen was PBMCs, mostly from graft donor cells, collected 360 days after TCRalphabeta/CD19-depleted stem cell transplant. The chain is encoded by TRBV6-5 joined to TRBJ2-4; no D gene is confidently identified. This clonotype was obtained from a boy younger than two who had a stem cell transplant for Wiskott-Aldrich syndrome, so the T cells may come from the graft donor. The sequenced DNA is TGTGCCAGCAGTTCTCCAAAAATAGCCAAAAACATTCAGTACTTC. The resulting protein is CASSSPKIAKNIQYF.